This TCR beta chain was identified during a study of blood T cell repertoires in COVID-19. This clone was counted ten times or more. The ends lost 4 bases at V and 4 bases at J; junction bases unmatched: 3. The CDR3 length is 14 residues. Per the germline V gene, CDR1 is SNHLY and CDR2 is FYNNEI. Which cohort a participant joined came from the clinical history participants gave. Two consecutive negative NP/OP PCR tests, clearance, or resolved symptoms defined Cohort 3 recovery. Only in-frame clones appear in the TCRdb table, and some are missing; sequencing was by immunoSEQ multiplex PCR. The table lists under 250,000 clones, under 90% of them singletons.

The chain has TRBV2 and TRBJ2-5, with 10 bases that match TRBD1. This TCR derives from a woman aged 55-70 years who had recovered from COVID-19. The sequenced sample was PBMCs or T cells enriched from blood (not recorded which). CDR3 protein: CASSAGTGVETQYF. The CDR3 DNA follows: TGTGCCAGCAGTGCTGGGACAGGGGTAGAGACCCAGTACTTC.